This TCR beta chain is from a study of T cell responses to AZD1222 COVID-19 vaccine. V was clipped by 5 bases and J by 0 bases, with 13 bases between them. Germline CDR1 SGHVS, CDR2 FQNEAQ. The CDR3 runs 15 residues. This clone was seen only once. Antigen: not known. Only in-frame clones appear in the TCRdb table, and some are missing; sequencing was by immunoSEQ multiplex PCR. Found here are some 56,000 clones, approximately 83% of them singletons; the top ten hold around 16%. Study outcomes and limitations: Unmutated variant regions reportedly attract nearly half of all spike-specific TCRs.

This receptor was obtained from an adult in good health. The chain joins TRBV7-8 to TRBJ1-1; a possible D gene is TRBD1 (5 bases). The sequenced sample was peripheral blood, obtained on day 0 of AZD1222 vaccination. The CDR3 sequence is CASSRRGRLNTEAFF. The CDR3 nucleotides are TGTGCCAGCAGCCGAAGGGGCCGACTGAACACTGAAGCTTTCTTT.